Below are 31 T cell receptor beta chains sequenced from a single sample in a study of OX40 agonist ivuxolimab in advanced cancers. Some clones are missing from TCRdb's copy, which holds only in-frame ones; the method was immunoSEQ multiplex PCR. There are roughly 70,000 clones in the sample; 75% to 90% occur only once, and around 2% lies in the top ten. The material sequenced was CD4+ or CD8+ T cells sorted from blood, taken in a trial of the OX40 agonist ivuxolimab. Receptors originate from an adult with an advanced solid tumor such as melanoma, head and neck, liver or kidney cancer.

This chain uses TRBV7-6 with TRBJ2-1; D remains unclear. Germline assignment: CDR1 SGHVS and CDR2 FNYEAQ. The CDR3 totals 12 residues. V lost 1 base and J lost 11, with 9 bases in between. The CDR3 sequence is CASSLDPEKQFF. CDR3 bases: TGTGCCAGCAGCTTAGATCCGGAGAAGCAGTTCTTC.

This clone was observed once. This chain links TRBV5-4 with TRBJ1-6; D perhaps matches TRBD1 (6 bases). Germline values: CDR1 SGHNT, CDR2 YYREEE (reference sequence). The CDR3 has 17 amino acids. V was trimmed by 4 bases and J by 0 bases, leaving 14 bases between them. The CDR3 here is CASSADRRSSYNSPLHF. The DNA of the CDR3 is TGTGCCAGCAGCGCGGACAGAAGGAGCTCCTATAATTCACCCCTCCACTTT.

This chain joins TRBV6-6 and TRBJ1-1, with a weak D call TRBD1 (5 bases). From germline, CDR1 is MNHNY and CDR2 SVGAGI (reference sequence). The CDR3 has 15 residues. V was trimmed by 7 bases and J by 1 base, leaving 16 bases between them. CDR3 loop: CASMSRAGRNTEAFF. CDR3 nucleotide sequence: TGTGCCAGCATGTCTAGGGCAGGGAGGAACACTGAAGCTTTCTTT.

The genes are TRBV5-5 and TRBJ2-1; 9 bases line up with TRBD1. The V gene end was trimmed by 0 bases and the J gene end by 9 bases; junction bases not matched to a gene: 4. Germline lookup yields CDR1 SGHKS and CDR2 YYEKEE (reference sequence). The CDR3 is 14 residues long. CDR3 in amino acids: CASSLDRGPGEQFF. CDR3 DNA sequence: TGTGCCAGCAGCTTGGACAGGGGGCCGGGTGAGCAGTTCTTC.

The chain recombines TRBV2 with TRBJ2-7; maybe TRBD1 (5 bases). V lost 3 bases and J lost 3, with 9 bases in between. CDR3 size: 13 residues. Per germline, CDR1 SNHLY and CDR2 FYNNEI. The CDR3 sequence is CASSDPGIYEQYF. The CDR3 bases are TGTGCCAGCAGTGACCCAGGGATCTACGAGCAGTACTTC. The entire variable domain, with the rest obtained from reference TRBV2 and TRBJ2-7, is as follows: EPEVTQTPSHQVTQMGQEVILRCVPISNHLYFYWYRQILGQKVEFLVSFYNNEISEKSEIFDDQFSVERPDGSNFTLKIRSTKLEDSAMYFCASSDPGIYEQYFGPGTRLTVT.

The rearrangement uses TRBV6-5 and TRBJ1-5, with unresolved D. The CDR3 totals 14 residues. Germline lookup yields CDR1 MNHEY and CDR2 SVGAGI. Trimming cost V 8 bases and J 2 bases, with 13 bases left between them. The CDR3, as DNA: TGTGCCAGCTCCTTAGGTCTAGGCAATCAGCCCCAGCATTTT. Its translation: CASSLGLGNQPQHF.

DNA for the CDR3: TGTGCCAGCAGCGGAGATGGGAAGGGGGCTGGGTACGAGCAGTACTTC. Translating gives CASSGDGKGAGYEQYF. This rearrangement joins TRBV5-4 to TRBJ2-7; 7 nucleotides align to TRBD1. V shed 4 bases and J 4 bases; nucleotides not matched to a gene: 14. CDR1 is SGHNT and CDR2 is YYREEE in the germline V gene (reference sequence). The CDR3 length is 16 residues.

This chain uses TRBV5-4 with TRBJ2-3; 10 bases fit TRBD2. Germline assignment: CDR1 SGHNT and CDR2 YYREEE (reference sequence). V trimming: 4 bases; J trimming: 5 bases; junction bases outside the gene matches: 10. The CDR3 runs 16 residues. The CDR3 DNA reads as TGTGCCAGCAGCACAAGCGGGGGGGCCTTTGGAGATACGCAGTATTTT. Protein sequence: CASSTSGGAFGDTQYF.

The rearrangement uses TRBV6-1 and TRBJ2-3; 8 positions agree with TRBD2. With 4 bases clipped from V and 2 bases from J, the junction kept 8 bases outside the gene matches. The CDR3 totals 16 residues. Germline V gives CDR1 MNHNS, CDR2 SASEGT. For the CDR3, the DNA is TGTGCCAGCAGTGTTATCGGCGGGGGGTACACAGATACGCAGTATTTT. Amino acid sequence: CASSVIGGGYTDTQYF.

The CDR3 nucleotides read TGTGCCAGTAGTATTCAGGGGGCGCCCGGGGAGACCCAGTACTTC. Translating gives CASSIQGAPGETQYF. The J gene is TRBJ2-5, the V gene TRBV19; 8 bases match TRBD1. This CDR3 contains 15 residues. The trim removed 3 bases at V and 5 bases at J, leaving 8 bases unmatched. Germline loops: CDR1 LNHDA, CDR2 SQIVND (reference sequence).

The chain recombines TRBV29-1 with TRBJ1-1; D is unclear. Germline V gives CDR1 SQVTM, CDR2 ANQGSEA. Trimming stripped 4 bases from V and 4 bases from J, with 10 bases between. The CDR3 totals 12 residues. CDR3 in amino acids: CSVVREGTEAFF. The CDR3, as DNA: TGCAGCGTTGTACGGGAGGGCACTGAAGCTTTCTTT.

Written as DNA, the CDR3 is TGTGCCAGCAGCTTCCAAGCGGACCACACCTACGAGCAGTACTTC. Its translation is CASSFQADHTYEQYF. This sequence joins TRBV7-2 and TRBJ2-7, with D possibly being TRBD2 (5 bases). The CDR3 is made up of 15 amino acids. CDR1 and CDR2 (germline): SGHTA, FQGNSA. The V gene lost 3 bases and the J gene lost 2 bases, with 14 bases spanning the gap.

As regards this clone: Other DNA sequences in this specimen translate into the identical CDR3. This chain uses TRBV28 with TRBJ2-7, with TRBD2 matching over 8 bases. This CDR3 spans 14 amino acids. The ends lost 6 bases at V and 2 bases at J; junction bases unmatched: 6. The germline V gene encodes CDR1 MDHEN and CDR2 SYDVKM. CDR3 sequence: CASSPGRGPYEQYF. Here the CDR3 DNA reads TGTGCCAGCAGCCCCGGGAGGGGCCCCTACGAGCAGTACTTC.

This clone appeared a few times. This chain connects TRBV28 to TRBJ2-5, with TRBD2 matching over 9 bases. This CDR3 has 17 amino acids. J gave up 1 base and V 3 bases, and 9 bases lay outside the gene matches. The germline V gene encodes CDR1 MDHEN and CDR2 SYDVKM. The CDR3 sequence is CASSFGSSGAAQETQYF. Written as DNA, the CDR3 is TGTGCCAGCAGTTTCGGCTCTAGCGGGGCCGCCCAAGAGACCCAGTACTTC.

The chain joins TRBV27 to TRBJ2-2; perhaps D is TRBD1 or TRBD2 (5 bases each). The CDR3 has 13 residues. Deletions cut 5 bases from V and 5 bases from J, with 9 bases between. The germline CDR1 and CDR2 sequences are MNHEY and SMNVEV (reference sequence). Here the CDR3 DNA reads TGTGCCAGCAGTCCAGGGACGACCGGGGAGCTGTTTTTT. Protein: CASSPGTTGELFF.

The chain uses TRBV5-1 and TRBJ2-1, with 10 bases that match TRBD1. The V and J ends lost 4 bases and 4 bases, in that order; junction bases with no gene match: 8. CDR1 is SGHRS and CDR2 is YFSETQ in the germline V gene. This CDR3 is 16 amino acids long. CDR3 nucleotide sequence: TGCGCCAGCAGCGCCCAGACAGGGGGCGCGTACAATGAGCAGTTCTTC. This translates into CASSAQTGGAYNEQFF.

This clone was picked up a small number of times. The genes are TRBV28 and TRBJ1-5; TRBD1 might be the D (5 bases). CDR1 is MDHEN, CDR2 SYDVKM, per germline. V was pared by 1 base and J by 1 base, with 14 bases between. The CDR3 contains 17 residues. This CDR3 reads CASSLLTGSGSNQPQHF. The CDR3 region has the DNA TGTGCCAGCAGTTTATTAACAGGATCTGGAAGCAATCAGCCCCAGCATTTT.

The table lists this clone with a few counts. The CDR3 nucleotides read TGTGCCTGGAGCGCGGGCTCCTACGAGCAGTACTTC. Its translation is CAWSAGSYEQYF. The chain is built from TRBV30 and TRBJ2-7; D may be TRBD2 (5 bases). The CDR3 totals 12 residues. V was trimmed by 3 bases and J by 0 bases, leaving 6 bases between them. Germline values: CDR1 GTSNPN, CDR2 SVGIG (reference sequence).

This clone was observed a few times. This CDR3 is CASSLGTSDYEQYF. Written as DNA, the CDR3 is TGTGCCAGCAGCTTAGGGACTAGCGACTACGAGCAGTACTTC. The chain is built from TRBV7-8 and TRBJ2-7, with 9 bases fitting TRBD2. There are 14 residues in the CDR3. The V segment lost 1 base and the J segment 3 bases; nucleotides outside the gene matches: 1. Looked up from germline, CDR1 is SGHVS and CDR2 is FQNEAQ.

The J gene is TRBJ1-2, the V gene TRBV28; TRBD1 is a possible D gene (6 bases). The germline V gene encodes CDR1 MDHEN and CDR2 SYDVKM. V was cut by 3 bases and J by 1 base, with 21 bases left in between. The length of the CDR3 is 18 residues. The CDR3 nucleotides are TGTGCCAGCAGTTTTAGATACGATTGGGACACCGATAACTATGGCTACACCTTC. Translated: CASSFRYDWDTDNYGYTF.

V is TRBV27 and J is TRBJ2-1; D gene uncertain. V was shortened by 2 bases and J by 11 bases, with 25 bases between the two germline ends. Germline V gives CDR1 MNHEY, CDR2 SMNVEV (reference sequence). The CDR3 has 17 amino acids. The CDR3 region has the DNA TGTGCCAGCAGTTTAGCCGACTTTAAACATGCTCCTTTTCAGCAGTTCTTC. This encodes CASSLADFKHAPFQQFF.

CDR3 sequence reads: CATSDSYPATNEKLFF. The DNA for the CDR3 is TGTGCCACCTCGGACAGTTACCCTGCAACTAATGAAAAACTGTTTTTT. The chain is built from TRBV19 and TRBJ1-4; maybe TRBD1 (6 bases). The V gene lost 10 bases and the J gene lost 0 bases, with 18 bases spanning the gap. Looked up from germline, CDR1 is LNHDA and CDR2 is SQIVND (reference sequence). The CDR3 is made up of 16 amino acids.

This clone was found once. The DNA of the CDR3 is TGTGCCAGCAGTGAAAGGCAGGGGCCGGGCACCGGGGAGCTGTTTTTT. Amino acids: CASSERQGPGTGELFF. This chain connects TRBV6-1 to TRBJ2-2, with D tentatively TRBD1 (6 bases). The CDR3 is 16 amino acids. CDR1 and CDR2 from the germline V gene are MNHNS and SASEGT. Between the trimmed V and J ends, which lost 2 bases and 4 bases, there was a span of 14 bases.

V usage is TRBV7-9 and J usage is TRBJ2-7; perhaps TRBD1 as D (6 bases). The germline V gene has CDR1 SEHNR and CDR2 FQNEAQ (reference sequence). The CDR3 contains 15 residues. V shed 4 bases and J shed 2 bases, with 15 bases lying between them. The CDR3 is CASSSNRVKAYEQYF. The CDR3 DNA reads TGTGCCAGCAGCTCAAACAGGGTGAAGGCCTACGAGCAGTACTTC.

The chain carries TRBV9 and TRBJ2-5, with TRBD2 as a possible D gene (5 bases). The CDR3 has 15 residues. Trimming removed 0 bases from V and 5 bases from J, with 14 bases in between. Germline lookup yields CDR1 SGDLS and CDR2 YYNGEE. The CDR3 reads CASSVVGSRMETQYF. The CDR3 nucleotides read TGTGCCAGCAGCGTAGTGGGGAGCCGGATGGAGACCCAGTACTTC.

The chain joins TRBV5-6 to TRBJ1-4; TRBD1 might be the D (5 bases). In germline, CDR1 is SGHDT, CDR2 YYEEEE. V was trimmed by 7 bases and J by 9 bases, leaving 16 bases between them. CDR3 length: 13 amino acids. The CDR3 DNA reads TGTGCCAGCTCACCGGGGCGCGACAAAAAACTGTTTTTT. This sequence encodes CASSPGRDKKLFF.

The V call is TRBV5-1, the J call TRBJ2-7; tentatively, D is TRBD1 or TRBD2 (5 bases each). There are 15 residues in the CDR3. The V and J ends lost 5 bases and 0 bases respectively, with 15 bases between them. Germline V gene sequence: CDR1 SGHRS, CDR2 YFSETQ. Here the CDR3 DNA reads TGCGCCAGCAGTTCGGGGCAGGCAGGCTCCTACGAGCAGTACTTC. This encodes CASSSGQAGSYEQYF. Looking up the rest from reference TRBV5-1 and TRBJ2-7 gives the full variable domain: KAGVTQTPRYLIKTRGQQVTLSCSPISGHRSVSWYQQTPGQGLQFLFEYFSETQRNKGNFPGRFSGRQFSNSRSEMNVSTLELGDSALYLCASSSGQAGSYEQYFGPGTRLTVT.

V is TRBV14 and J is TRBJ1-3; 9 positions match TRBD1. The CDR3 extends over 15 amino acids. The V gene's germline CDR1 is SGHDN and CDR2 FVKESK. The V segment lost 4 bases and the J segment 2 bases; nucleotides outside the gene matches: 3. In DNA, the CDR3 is TGTGCCAGCAGCCCGGGACAGGGTGCTGGAAACACCATATATTTT. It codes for CASSPGQGAGNTIYF.

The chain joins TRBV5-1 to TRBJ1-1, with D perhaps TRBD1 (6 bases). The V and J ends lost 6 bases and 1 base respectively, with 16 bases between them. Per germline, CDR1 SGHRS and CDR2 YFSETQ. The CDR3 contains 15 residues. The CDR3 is CASTDQQGKNTEAFF. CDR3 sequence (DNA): TGCGCCAGCACCGACCAACAGGGCAAGAACACTGAAGCTTTCTTT.

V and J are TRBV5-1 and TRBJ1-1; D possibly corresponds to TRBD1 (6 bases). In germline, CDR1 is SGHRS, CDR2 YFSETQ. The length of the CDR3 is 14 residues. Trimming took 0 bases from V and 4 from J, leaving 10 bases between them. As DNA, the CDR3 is TGCGCCAGCAGCTTGGACAGGGAATTCACTGAAGCTTTCTTT. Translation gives CASSLDREFTEAFF.

CDR3 sequence (DNA): TGTGCCAGCGGGGAGATCAATGAGCAGTTCTTC. This sequence encodes CASGEINEQFF. The chain recombines TRBV6-5 with TRBJ2-1; D perhaps matches TRBD2 (5 bases). CDR3 size: 11 residues. V gave up 8 bases and J gave up 6 bases, with 8 bases separating them. Germline V gene lookup returns CDR1 MNHEY and CDR2 SVGAGI.